A selection of T cell receptor beta chains follows, all from one sample in a study of blood T cell repertoires in COVID-19. Some clones are missing from TCRdb's copy, which holds only in-frame ones; the method was immunoSEQ multiplex PCR. The table records 200,000 to 250,000 clones, over 80% of them present only once. The sequencing sample was made of peripheral blood. All receptors derive from a man aged 30 to 39 who had recovered from COVID-19. CDR3s include the opening cysteine and the closing phenylalanine or tryptophan. The D gene is left open where the match is weak. Size is omitted from some rows. Given values are once, few, many or a class for expanded clones.

J gene	D gene	clone size	CDR3 length	V gene	CDR3 DNA	CDR3 protein
TRBJ1-1	.	.	14	TRBV6-5	TGTGCCAGCAGTAAGGGGCGCTGGAACACTGAAGCTTTCTTT	CASSKGRWNTEAFF
TRBJ2-7	TRBD1	.	15	TRBV6-5	TGTGCCAGCAGCTATGGCCGGGACAGGAACTACGAGCAGTACTTC	CASSYGRDRNYEQYF
TRBJ2-5	.	.	12	TRBV9	TGTGCCAGCAGCCGGTACCAAGAGACCCAGTACTTC	CASSRYQETQYF
TRBJ1-1	.	.	15	TRBV7-9	TGTGCCAGCAGCTTAGTTCAGGGCCTAAGGACTGAAGCTTTCTTT	CASSLVQGLRTEAFF
TRBJ1-6	TRBD1	.	15	TRBV19	TGTGCCAGTAGTATAACGGGGACAGGGGATTCACCCCTCCACTTT	CASSITGTGDSPLHF
TRBJ2-1	TRBD1	once	17	TRBV19	TGTGCCAGTAGTAGGGACAGAAAGTCGGGCTCCTACAATGAGCAGTTCTTC	CASSRDRKSGSYNEQFF
TRBJ2-5	TRBD2	.	15	TRBV5-5	TGTGCCAGCTGGGCCTCGGGACTAGCTATGGAGACCCAGTACTTC	CASWASGLAMETQYF
TRBJ2-1	TRBD2	.	16	TRBV2	TGTGCCAGCCGTGGACTAGCGGCTGACTCCTACAATGAGCAGTTCTTC	CASRGLAADSYNEQFF
TRBJ1-2	TRBD1	.	11	TRBV2	TGTGCCAGCGGACAGGGCTATGGCTACACCTTC	CASGQGYGYTF
TRBJ1-6	.	.	14	TRBV4-1	TGCGCCAGCAGCCAAGATCCAGCCAGGTCACCCCTCCACTTT	CASSQDPARSPLHF
TRBJ1-1	.	.	14	TRBV7-9	TGTGCCAGCAGCCCAGAGTGGAGGACCACTGAAGCTTTCTTT	CASSPEWRTTEAFF
TRBJ2-5	TRBD1	.	13	TRBV18	TGTGCCAGCTCAGGACAGGGGGAAGAGACCCAGTACTTC	CASSGQGEETQYF
TRBJ1-2	TRBD1	.	14	TRBV3-1/TRBV3-2	TGTGCCAGCAGCCGCGGACAGGGAAACTCGGGCTACACCTTC	CASSRGQGNSGYTF
TRBJ1-2	.	.	12	TRBV2	TGTGCCAGCAGTGAAGGTCGAGGTGGCTACACCTTC	CASSEGRGGYTF
TRBJ2-3	.	.	14	TRBV24-1	TGTGCCACCAGTGATGCTACAGGGACCGATACGCAGTATTTT	CATSDATGTDTQYF
TRBJ2-3	.	.	16	TRBV9	TGTGCCAGCAGCGTGCCCCACGTTGGGGCCACAGATACGCAGTATTTT	CASSVPHVGATDTQYF
TRBJ1-6	TRBD1	.	17	TRBV19	TGTGCCAGTAGTATCCTGGGACAGGGGGCGCGTGGTTCACCCCTCCACTTT	CASSILGQGARGSPLHF
TRBJ1-2	.	.	12	TRBV29-1	TGCAGCGTCGAGCGAACATACGGCGGCTACACCTTC	CSVERTYGGYTF
TRBJ1-2	.	.	13	TRBV6-5	TGTGCCAGCAAGTTGAGACAGAACTATGGCTACACCTTC	CASKLRQNYGYTF
TRBJ1-5	TRBD1	.	17	TRBV7-3	TGTGCCAGCAGCTTAACGGACAGGAACGATAGCAATCAGCCCCAGCATTTT	CASSLTDRNDSNQPQHF
TRBJ2-6	.	.	15	TRBV28	TGTGCCAGCAGTCCTGGCCCCACTGGGGCCAACGTCCTGACTTTC	CASSPGPTGANVLTF
TRBJ1-6	.	.	15	TRBV5-1	TGCGCCAGCAGCTCTGACAGCACGCCGAGTTCACCCCTCCACTTT	CASSSDSTPSSPLHF
TRBJ2-2	.	.	14	TRBV28	TGTGCCAGCAGTCTCGTAGGGGGATACGGGGAGCTGTTTTTT	CASSLVGGYGELFF
TRBJ1-4	.	.	15	TRBV9	TGTGCCAGCAGCCCCGGGGGGGTTACTAATGAAAAACTGTTTTTT	CASSPGGVTNEKLFF
TRBJ2-2	.	.	15	TRBV5-4	TGTGCCAGCAGCGGGAGGGGGGCGAACACCGGGGAGCTGTTTTTT	CASSGRGANTGELFF